Reported below is one T cell receptor beta chain. The antigen is not known. V was trimmed by 0 bases and J by 7 bases, leaving 15 bases between them. The CDR3 spans 15 residues. From germline, CDR1 is LGHNA and CDR2 YSLEER. This sample stems from a study of beta chain features in type 1 diabetes. Study-wide findings and caveats: PCR may have favored shorter templates equally in patients and controls. Type 1 diabetes patients had VDJ junctions that carried fewer insertions and more deletions. Whether HLA type affects TCRB rearrangement stayed undetermined in the present work. A closer apparent resemblance between naive, central memory and Treg TCRB repertoires was seen in patients than in healthy donors. Within each of all four CD4+ subsets, Type 1 diabetes patients had TCRB CDR3s that were moderately but significantly shorter.

All of the isolated RNA was reverse transcribed, so expressed TCRB transcripts were sequenced. Clones were sequenced by immunoSEQ multiplex PCR, and TCRdb holds only the in-frame ones, with some missing. The sample consists of 95,000 to 150,000 clones, around 15% of them appearing once. This clonotype was obtained from a man aged 30 to 39 with type 1 diabetes. Material: central memory CD4+ T cells from blood. This rearrangement joins TRBV4-3 to TRBJ1-2; no firm D call. The CDR3 loop is CASSQEGVRARGYTF. In DNA form, the CDR3 reads TGCGCCAGCAGCCAAGAAGGAGTAAGGGCTCGTGGCTACACCTTC.